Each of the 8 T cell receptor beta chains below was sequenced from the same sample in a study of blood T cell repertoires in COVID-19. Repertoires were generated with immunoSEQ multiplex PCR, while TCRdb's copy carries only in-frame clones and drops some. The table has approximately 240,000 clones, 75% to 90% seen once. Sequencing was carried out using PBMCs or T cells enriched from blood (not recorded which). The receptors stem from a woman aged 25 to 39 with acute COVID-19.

CDR3 loop: CSASPLTSGAENEQFF. Here the CDR3 DNA reads TGCAGTGCTAGTCCCCTAACTAGCGGAGCGGAGAATGAGCAGTTCTTC. The chain carries TRBV20-1 and TRBJ2-1, with 8 bases that match TRBD2. The CDR3 has 16 residues. V lost 3 bases to trimming and J lost 7 bases; unmatched junction nucleotides: 14. From germline, CDR1 is DFQATT and CDR2 SNEGSKA (reference sequence).

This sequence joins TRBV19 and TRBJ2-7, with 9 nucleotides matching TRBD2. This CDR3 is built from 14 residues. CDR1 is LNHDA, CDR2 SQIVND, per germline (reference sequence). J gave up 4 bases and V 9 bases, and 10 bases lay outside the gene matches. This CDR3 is CASSSGTSTYEQYF. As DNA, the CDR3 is TGTGCCAGCAGCTCCGGGACTAGCACGTACGAGCAGTACTTC.

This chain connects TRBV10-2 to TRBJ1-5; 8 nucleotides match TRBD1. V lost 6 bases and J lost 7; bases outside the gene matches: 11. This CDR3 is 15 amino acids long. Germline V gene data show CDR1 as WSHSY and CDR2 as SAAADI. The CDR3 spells CASRPTGDQKQPQHF. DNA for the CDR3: TGCGCCAGCAGGCCGACAGGGGACCAAAAACAGCCCCAGCATTTT.

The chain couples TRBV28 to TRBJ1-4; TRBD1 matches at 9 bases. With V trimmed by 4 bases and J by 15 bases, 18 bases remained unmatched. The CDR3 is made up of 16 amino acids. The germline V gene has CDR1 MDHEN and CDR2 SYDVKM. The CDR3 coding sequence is TGTGCCAGCAGTTCCTCCGGGACAGGGACCTATCGATATGTGTTTTTT. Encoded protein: CASSSSGTGTYRYVFF.

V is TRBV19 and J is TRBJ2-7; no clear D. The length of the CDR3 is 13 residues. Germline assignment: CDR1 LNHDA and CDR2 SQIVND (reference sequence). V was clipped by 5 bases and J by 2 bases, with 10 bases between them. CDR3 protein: CASSRSPTYEQYF. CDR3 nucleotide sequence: TGTGCCAGTAGTCGGTCTCCTACCTACGAGCAGTACTTC.

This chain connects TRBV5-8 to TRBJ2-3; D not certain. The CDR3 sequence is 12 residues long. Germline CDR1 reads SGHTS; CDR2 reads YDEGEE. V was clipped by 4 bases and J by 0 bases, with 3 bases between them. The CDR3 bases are TGTGCCAGCAGCGCGAGCACAGATACGCAGTATTTT. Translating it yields CASSASTDTQYF.

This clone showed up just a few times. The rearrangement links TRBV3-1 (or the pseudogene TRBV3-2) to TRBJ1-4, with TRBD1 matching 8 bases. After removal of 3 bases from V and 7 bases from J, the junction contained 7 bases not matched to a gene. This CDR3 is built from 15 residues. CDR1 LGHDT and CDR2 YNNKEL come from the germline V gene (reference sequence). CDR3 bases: TGTGCCAGCAGCCATCTAGGGACAGGACTTGAAAAACTGTTTTTT. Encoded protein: CASSHLGTGLEKLFF.

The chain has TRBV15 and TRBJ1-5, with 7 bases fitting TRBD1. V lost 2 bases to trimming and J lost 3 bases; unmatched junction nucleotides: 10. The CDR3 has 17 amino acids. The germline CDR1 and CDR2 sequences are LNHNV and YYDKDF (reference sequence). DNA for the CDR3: TGTGCCACCAGCAGACGATACGGGACAGAAAACAATCAGCCCCAGCATTTT. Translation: CATSRRYGTENNQPQHF. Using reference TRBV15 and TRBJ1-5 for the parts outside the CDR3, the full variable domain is DAMVIQNPRYQVTQFGKPVTLSCSQTLNHNVMYWYQQKSSQAPKLLFHYYDKDFNNEADTPDNFQSRRPNTSFCFLDIRSPGLGDTAMYLCATSRRYGTENNQPQHFGDGTRLSIL.